These 18 T cell receptor beta chains share one sample of origin, sequenced in a study of T cell repertoires in cytomegalovirus infection. For these receptors, no antigen is known. Each CDR3 protein gets one entry after TCRdb re-called the reads with MiXCR. Of hundreds of thousands of distinct CDR3 sequences listed, 30% to 35% are singletons. This material consisted of cultured CD8+ T cells from PBMCs, taken from culture after CMV antigen stimulation. The source of these receptors is a human donor in good health (CMV status not recorded). Some clones in this sample may be carry-over from other donors' samples.

The table lists this clonotype with a few counts. This chain uses TRBV12-3 or TRBV12-4 with TRBJ2-2; TRBD1 aligns across 10 bases. The V gene end was trimmed by 5 bases and the J gene end by 1 base; junction bases not matched to a gene: 1. This CDR3 comprises 15 residues. CDR3 sequence reads: CASSGTGVNTGELFF. CDR3 nucleotide sequence: TGTGCCAGCAGTGGGACAGGGGTGAACACCGGGGAGCTGTTTTTT.

Worth noting for this clonotype: Just one base apart from a much larger clone, this may be a read error. The chain employs TRBV7-6 and TRBJ2-1; TRBD1 aligns across 9 bases. Germline values: CDR1 SGHVS, CDR2 FNYEAQ. This CDR3 has 15 amino acids. V lost 1 base, J lost 5 bases, and 3 bases stayed unmatched. This CDR3 reads CASSLDTGGDNEQFF. CDR3 nucleotide sequence: TGTGCCAGCAGCTTAGATACAGGGGGCGACAATGAGCAGTTCTTC.

The V gene is TRBV7-9, the J gene TRBJ1-2; 7 positions match TRBD1. Germline lookup yields CDR1 SEHNR and CDR2 FQNEAQ (reference sequence). V lost 5 bases to trimming and J lost 7 bases; unmatched junction nucleotides: 10. The CDR3 spans 14 residues. This chain's CDR3 is CASSLRQGLSGYTF. In nucleotides, the CDR3 is TGTGCCAGCAGCCTCCGACAGGGATTAAGTGGCTACACCTTC. Full variable domain (rest looked up from reference TRBV7-9 and TRBJ1-2): DTGVSQNPRHKITKRGQNVTFRCDPISEHNRLYWYRQTLGQGPEFLTYFQNEAQLEKSRLLSDRFSAERPKGSFSTLEIQRTEQGDSAMYLCASSLRQGLSGYTFGSGTRLTVV.

The CDR3 protein is CASRGEGPNYGYTF. CDR3 nucleotide sequence: TGTGCCAGCAGGGGAGAGGGACCTAACTATGGCTACACCTTC. The chain links TRBV2 to TRBJ1-2; D is possibly TRBD1 (5 bases). V was cut by 6 bases and J by 0 bases, with 11 bases left in between. There are 14 residues in the CDR3. Germline CDR1 and CDR2: SNHLY and FYNNEI.

This chain joins TRBV19 and TRBJ1-5, with 7 nucleotides matching TRBD1. Losses at the gene ends were 6 bases for V and 4 bases for J; bases not matched to a gene: 9. The germline gives CDR1 LNHDA, CDR2 SQIVND (reference sequence). The CDR3 sequence is 15 residues long. CDR3 in DNA: TGTGCCAGTAGACTATTACAGGGGTCGAATCAGCCCCAGCATTTT. Protein: CASRLLQGSNQPQHF.

This clonotype was seen more than once but under ten times. The rearrangement links TRBV6-5 to TRBJ1-2; 7 bases are a match to TRBD1. The CDR3 has 12 amino acids. V lost 5 bases to trimming and J lost 12 bases; unmatched junction nucleotides: 9. Germline CDR1 MNHEY, CDR2 SVGAGI. For the CDR3, the DNA is TGTGCCAGCAGTACCTCTGACAGGGTTCACACCTTC. This gives the protein CASSTSDRVHTF.

There are many counts of this clonotype. J is TRBJ2-1 and V is TRBV7-8; D is possibly TRBD2 (6 bases). Per the germline V gene, CDR1 is SGHVS and CDR2 is FQNEAQ. Trimming took 5 bases from V and 5 from J, leaving 19 bases between them. The CDR3 length is 16 residues. The DNA of the CDR3 is TGTGCCAGCAGCCCCCGCGGGGAAATGACCCACAATGAGCAGTTCTTC. It specifies CASSPRGEMTHNEQFF.

V usage is TRBV2 and J usage is TRBJ1-5, with D maybe TRBD1 (6 bases). The CDR3 spans 15 residues. Germline V gene data show CDR1 as SNHLY and CDR2 as FYNNEI. The ends were cut back, 0 bases at V and 7 bases at J, with 13 bases in the middle. The DNA of the CDR3 is TGTGCCAGCAGTGAAGCGCGGGGGGGCGGGCAGCCCCAGCATTTT. It encodes CASSEARGGGQPQHF.

The rearrangement uses TRBV6-1 and TRBJ2-7; the D gene is possibly TRBD2 (6 bases). CDR1 is MNHNS and CDR2 is SASEGT in the germline V gene. The CDR3 spans 13 residues. The V and J ends lost 3 bases and 3 bases respectively, with 9 bases between them. In DNA, the CDR3 is TGTGCCAGCAGTGACCCGGGGGACTACGAGCAGTACTTC. Translated, it gives CASSDPGDYEQYF.

A few counts support this clonotype. The chain uses TRBV28 and TRBJ2-5, with D possibly TRBD1 on 6 matching bases. V gave up 7 bases and J gave up 1 base, with 16 bases separating them. This CDR3 has 15 amino acids. Germline-derived CDR1 and CDR2 are MDHEN and SYDVKM. The CDR3 loop reads CASTLSRTVQETQYF. CDR3 DNA: TGTGCCAGCACCCTCTCCCGGACAGTCCAAGAGACCCAGTACTTC.

The V and J genes are TRBV20-1 and TRBJ2-7, with D tentatively TRBD1 or TRBD2 (5 bases each). The CDR3 length is 12 residues. The V and J ends lost 3 bases and 3 bases respectively, with 9 bases between them. Germline V gene data show CDR1 as DFQATT and CDR2 as SNEGSKA (reference sequence). This CDR3 is CSASGGFYEQYF. The CDR3, as DNA: TGCAGTGCTAGTGGGGGATTCTACGAGCAGTACTTC.

The CDR3 reads CASGLLTDRKANQPQHF. DNA of the CDR3: TGTGCTAGTGGTTTGCTCACCGACAGGAAGGCCAATCAGCCCCAGCATTTT. V is TRBV12-5 and J is TRBJ1-5, with D perhaps matching TRBD1 (6 bases). V lost 2 bases and J lost 3, with 17 bases in between. The CDR3 spans 17 residues. The germline gives CDR1 LGHNT, CDR2 FRNRAP.

This rearrangement joins TRBV7-8 to TRBJ2-1, with D perhaps matching TRBD1 (5 bases). From germline, CDR1 is SGHVS and CDR2 FQNEAQ. CDR3 length: 18 residues. Trimming took 1 base from V and 0 from J, leaving 16 bases between them. The CDR3: CASSLVGWGGSSYNEQFF. Here the CDR3 DNA reads TGTGCCAGCAGCTTAGTTGGTTGGGGCGGTTCCTCCTACAATGAGCAGTTCTTC.

The chain links TRBV12-3 or TRBV12-4 to TRBJ1-1, with D perhaps matching TRBD1 (5 bases). The CDR3 contains 14 residues. V was shortened by 6 bases and J by 4 bases, with 15 bases between the two germline ends. In DNA form, the CDR3 reads TGTGCCAGCAGCAACCCTTCGGGGGTCACTGAAGCTTTCTTT. This translates into CASSNPSGVTEAFF.

This clonotype has a handful of counts. The rearrangement links TRBV6-2 or TRBV6-3 to TRBJ1-2; D ambiguous. With 6 bases removed from V and 6 bases from J, the gap between germline ends came to 17 bases. Germline V gives CDR1 MNHEY, CDR2 SVGEGT. The CDR3 is 14 residues long. The CDR3 DNA sequence: TGTGCCAGCAGAACCCTCGAGGATGGGCATGGCTACACCTTC. As protein: CASRTLEDGHGYTF.

This clonotype showed up many times. The V and J genes are TRBV7-6 and TRBJ2-2, with no clear D. This CDR3 is built from 18 residues. Trimming left V 3 bases short and J 2 bases short, with 19 bases between. Germline loops: CDR1 SGHVS, CDR2 FNYEAQ. CDR3 sequence reads: CASSFDITNSPNTGELFF. CDR3 bases: TGTGCCAGCAGCTTTGACATAACCAACAGTCCAAACACCGGGGAGCTGTTTTTT.

This chain links TRBV9 with TRBJ1-1; D gene uncertain. V shed 5 bases and J shed 7 bases, with 18 bases lying between them. The CDR3 sequence is 14 residues long. CDR1 is SGDLS, CDR2 YYNGEE, per germline. DNA of the CDR3: TGTGCCAGCAGTGGTTACGCAGCGCCGGATGAAGCTTTCTTT. It is translated as CASSGYAAPDEAFF.

This clonotype was seen more than once but under ten times. The V and J genes are TRBV13 and TRBJ1-6; the D gene is possibly TRBD1 (6 bases). CDR1 PRHDT and CDR2 FYEKMQ come from the germline V gene (reference sequence). V lost 5 bases and J lost 7, with 15 bases in between. The length of the CDR3 is 15 residues. The CDR3 nucleotides read TGTGCCAGCAGCGCCGGACAGATGGGGAATTCACCCCTCCACTTT. Translating it yields CASSAGQMGNSPLHF. Supplemented by reference TRBV13 and TRBJ1-6, the full variable domain reads AAGVIQSPRHLIKEKRETATLKCYPIPRHDTVYWYQQGPGQDPQFLISFYEKMQSDKGSIPDRFSAQQFSDYHSELNMSSLELGDSALYFCASSAGQMGNSPLHFGNGTRLTVT.